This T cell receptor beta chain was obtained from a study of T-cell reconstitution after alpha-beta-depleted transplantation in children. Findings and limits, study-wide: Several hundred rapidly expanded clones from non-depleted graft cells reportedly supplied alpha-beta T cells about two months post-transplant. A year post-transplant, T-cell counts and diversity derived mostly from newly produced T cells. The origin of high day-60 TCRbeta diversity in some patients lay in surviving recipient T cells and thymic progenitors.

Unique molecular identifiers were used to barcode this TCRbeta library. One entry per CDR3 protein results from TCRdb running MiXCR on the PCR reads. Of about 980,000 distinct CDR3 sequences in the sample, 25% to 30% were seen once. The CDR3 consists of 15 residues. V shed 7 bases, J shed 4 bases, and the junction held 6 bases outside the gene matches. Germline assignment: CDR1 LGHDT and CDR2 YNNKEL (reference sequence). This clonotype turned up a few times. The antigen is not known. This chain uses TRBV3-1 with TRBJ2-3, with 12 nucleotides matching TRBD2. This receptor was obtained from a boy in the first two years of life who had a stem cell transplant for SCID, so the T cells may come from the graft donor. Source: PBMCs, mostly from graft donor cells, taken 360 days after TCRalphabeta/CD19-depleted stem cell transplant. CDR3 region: CASNKLAGGPDTQYF. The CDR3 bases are TGTGCCAGCAACAAACTAGCGGGGGGTCCAGATACGCAGTATTTT.